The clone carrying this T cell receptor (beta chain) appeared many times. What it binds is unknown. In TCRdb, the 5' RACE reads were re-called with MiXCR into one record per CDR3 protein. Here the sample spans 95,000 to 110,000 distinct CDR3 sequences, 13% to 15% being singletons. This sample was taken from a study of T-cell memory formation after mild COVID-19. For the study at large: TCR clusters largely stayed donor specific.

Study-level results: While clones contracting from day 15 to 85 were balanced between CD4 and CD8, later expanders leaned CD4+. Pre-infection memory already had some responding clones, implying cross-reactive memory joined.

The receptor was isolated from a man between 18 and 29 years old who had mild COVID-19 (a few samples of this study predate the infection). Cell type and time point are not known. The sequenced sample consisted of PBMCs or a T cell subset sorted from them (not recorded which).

For the CDR3, the DNA is TGTGCCAGCAGCTACACAGGGGAATCCTACGAGCAGTACTTC. This encodes CASSYTGESYEQYF. The chain links TRBV7-6 to TRBJ2-7; 7 bases are shared with TRBD1. The CDR3 runs to 14 residues. From germline, CDR1 is SGHVS and CDR2 FNYEAQ. J lost 1 base, V lost 4 bases, and 4 bases had no gene match.